The clone carrying this TCR beta chain was found many times. Compared with germline, one end of the junction differs, possibly owing to a read error. Arm-PCR with iRepertoire HTBI primers amplified the CDR3 regions for these TCR beta libraries. TCRdb called the multiplex PCR reads again in MiXCR, with one record for every CDR3 protein. Of hundreds of thousands of distinct CDR3 sequences in the sample, roughly 15% are singletons; the top ten hold 15% to 20%. This sample is part of a study of regulatory T cells in long-lasting Graves disease. The time point is: newly diagnosed GD, antithyroid drugs for less than 3 months. RNA extracted from PBMCs served as the sequencing template. These data were likewise used in another study, on T cells in Graves' hyperthyroidism and ophthalmopathy.

The clonotype originates from a woman between 25 and 40 years old with Graves disease. The input for sequencing was peripheral blood mononuclear cells (PBMCs), taken at new diagnosis, from a patient treated with antithyroid drugs.

This chain's CDR3 is CASSDPRGGFSYEQYF. In nucleotides, the CDR3 is TGCGCCAGCAGCGACCCGAGGGGAGGGTTCTCCTACGAGCAGTACTTC. V usage is TRBV7-8 and J usage is TRBJ2-7; 7 bases align to TRBD2. This CDR3 is built from 16 residues. Per germline, CDR1 SGHVS and CDR2 FQNEAQ.